This T cell receptor (beta chain) stems from a study of T cell clonality in common variable immunodeficiency. There are 13 residues in the CDR3. Losses at the gene ends were 4 bases for V and 3 bases for J; bases not matched to a gene: 4. Germline-derived CDR1 and CDR2 are SGDLS and YYNGEE. Profiling relied on immunoSEQ multiplex PCR, and the TCRdb table lists in-frame clones only, not all of them. The sample contains tens of thousands of clones, none of them singletons. This clone has ten or more counts. As yet, its antigen is unknown. Coverage ceases 3 residues before the CDR3 finishes, and the germline J gene fills in the end. Findings of the study overall: The cause of increased CVID clonality remains unclear without subpopulation sequencing. In common variable immunodeficiency, TCR beta chains reportedly carried fewer deletions and N-nucleotide insertions.

This clonotype originated in a person aged 18 to 70 in good health. Specimen: peripheral blood mononuclear cells. V gene TRBV9 combines with J gene TRBJ2-7; TRBD2 matches 7 bases. CDR3 protein: CASSSGTIYEQYF. Incomplete CDR3 DNA: TGTGCCAGCAGCTCCGGGACTATCTACGAG.